This T cell receptor (beta chain) was captured in a study of shared clonotypes between healthy human individuals. Study-level background: CD4 naive and memory got three plates each, CD8 naive two, CD8 memory one.

The CDR3 spans 11 residues. The V gene's germline CDR1 is SQVTM and CDR2 ANQGSEA. Trimming left V 8 bases short and J 4 bases short, with 9 bases between. Per the study methods: In the immunoSEQ data, sequences were junction-only and lacked quality scores, so filtering differed. Method: immunoSEQ multiplex PCR; TCRdb's copy keeps in-frame clones and lacks some. From that table come the V and J calls and clone size; the DNA was used to work out D and trimming. The table has a few million clones, more than 90% seen once. This clone was found once. Its antigen is unidentified. General study findings and limits: Among the subsets, naive ones generally showed larger estimated richness than memory ones. Shared clonotypes: approximately 5.3% naive CD4, about 3.5% naive CD8, around 2.2% memory CD4, 0.4% to 0.45% memory CD8.

The chain links TRBV29-1 to TRBJ2-1; D unclear. The sequencing sample was made of naive CD4+ T cells sorted from blood. The subset is: CD45RA+ positively selected. This receptor was taken from a young man in good health. The CDR3 is CSSTLYNEQFF. The DNA for the CDR3 is TGCAGCTCCACCTTGTACAATGAGCAGTTCTTC.